This TCR beta chain stems from a study of T-cell reconstitution after alpha-beta-depleted transplantation in children. During its preparation, the TCRbeta library received unique molecular identifiers. TCRdb re-derived calls from the PCR reads in MiXCR, one entry per CDR3 protein. The sample has around 200,000 distinct CDR3 sequences, about 9.2% seen once. This clonotype appeared a few times. The specimen was PBMCs from the stem cell graft donor, collected from the stem cell graft. The TCR originated in a human donor who donated a stem cell graft to a child with acute lymphoblastic leukemia.

In DNA, the CDR3 is TGTGCCAGCAGCCAAGAGCGCGGGAACTATGGCTACACCTTC. Protein: CASSQERGNYGYTF. The V and J genes are TRBV3-1 and TRBJ1-2; D is unresolved. The CDR3 covers 14 residues. Germline lookup yields CDR1 LGHDT and CDR2 YNNKEL (reference sequence). Deletions cut 0 bases from V and 2 bases from J, with 7 bases between.